This TCR beta chain stems from a study of PD-L1 blockade in urothelial cancer. The templates were synthetic TCR analogs, and they were spiked into each PCR. The data were produced by immunoSEQ multiplex PCR, yet TCRdb's version contains in-frame clones alone and is incomplete. This table holds about 90,000 clones, 90% found once. Trimming removed 4 bases from V and 8 bases from J, with 10 bases in between. Germline CDR1 reads SGHRS; CDR2 reads YFSETQ. This CDR3 has 12 amino acids. The sample consisted of PBMCs, taken around atezolizumab (anti-PD-L1) treatment. The rearrangement uses TRBV5-1 and TRBJ2-1; D is unresolved. The source is a man aged 55 to 70 with urothelial cancer. The CDR3 loop reads CASSLPGYEQFF. The CDR3 DNA reads TGCGCCAGCAGCCTCCCCGGTTATGAGCAGTTCTTC.